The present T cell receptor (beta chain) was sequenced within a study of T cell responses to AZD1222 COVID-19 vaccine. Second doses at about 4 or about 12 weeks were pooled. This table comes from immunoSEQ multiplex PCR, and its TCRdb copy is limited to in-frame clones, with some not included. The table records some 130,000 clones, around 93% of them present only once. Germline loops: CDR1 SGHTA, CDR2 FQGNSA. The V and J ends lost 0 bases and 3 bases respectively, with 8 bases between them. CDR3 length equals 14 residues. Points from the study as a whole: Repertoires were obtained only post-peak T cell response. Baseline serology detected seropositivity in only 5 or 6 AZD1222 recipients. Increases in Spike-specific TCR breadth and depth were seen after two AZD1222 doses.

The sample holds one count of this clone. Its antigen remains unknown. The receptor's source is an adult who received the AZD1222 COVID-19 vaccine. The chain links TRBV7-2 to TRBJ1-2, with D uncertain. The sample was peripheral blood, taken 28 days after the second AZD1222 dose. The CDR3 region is CASSLAAGDYGYTF. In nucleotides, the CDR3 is TGTGCCAGCAGCTTAGCGGCAGGCGACTATGGCTACACCTTC.